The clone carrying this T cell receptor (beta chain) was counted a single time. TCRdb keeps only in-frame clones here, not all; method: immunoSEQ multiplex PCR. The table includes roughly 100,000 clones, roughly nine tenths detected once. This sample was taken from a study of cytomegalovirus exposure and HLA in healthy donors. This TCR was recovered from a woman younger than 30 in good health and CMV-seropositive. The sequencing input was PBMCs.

CDR3 in DNA: TGCAGCGCCTCCAGGGAGGTCGACTATGGCTACACCTTC. It specifies CSASREVDYGYTF. The chain couples TRBV29-1 to TRBJ1-2; possible D gene TRBD1, 5 bases. Germline assignment: CDR1 SQVTM and CDR2 ANQGSEA. The V gene lost 7 bases and the J gene lost 3 bases, with 15 bases spanning the gap. This CDR3 comprises 13 residues.